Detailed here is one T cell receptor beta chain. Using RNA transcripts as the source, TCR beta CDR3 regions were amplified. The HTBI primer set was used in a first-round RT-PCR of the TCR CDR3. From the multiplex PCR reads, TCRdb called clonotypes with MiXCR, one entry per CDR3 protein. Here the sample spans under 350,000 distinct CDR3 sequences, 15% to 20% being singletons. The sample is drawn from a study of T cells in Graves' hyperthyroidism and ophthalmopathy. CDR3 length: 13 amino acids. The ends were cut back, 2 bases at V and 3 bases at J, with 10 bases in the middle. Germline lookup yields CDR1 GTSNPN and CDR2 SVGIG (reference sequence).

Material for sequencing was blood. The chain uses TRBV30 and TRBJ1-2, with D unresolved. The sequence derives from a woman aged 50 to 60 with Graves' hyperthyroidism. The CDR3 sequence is CAWSPLQYYGYTF. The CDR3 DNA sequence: TGTGCCTGGAGTCCTCTCCAGTACTATGGCTACACCTTC.